The next 27 T cell receptor beta chains were all read from a single sample in a study of blood T cell repertoires in COVID-19. The repertoire was sequenced with immunoSEQ multiplex PCR; TCRdb's copy has only in-frame clones and lacks some. Of around 50,000 clones in the sample, approximately 88% were seen once. The sample was peripheral blood. The receptors stem from a human donor in a cohort sampled during active COVID-19.

V gene TRBV4-3 combines with J gene TRBJ2-2; a possible D gene is TRBD2 (6 bases). The CDR3 totals 18 residues. Germline V gene sequence: CDR1 LGHNA, CDR2 YSLEER. Trimming left V 2 bases short and J 1 base short, with 17 bases between. Here the CDR3 DNA reads TGCGCCAGCAGCCAACAGGCCGTCCGGGGGAGGAACACCGGGGAGCTGTTTTTT. This sequence encodes CASSQQAVRGRNTGELFF.

This chain connects TRBV10-1 to TRBJ2-2; 12 bases match TRBD1. The CDR3 has 17 amino acids. V was clipped by 3 bases and J by 6 bases; unmatched bases: 8. The germline V gene encodes CDR1 WNHNN and CDR2 SYGVQD (reference sequence). The CDR3 spells CASSESPGQGAPGELFF. As DNA, the CDR3 is TGCGCCAGCAGTGAATCTCCGGGACAGGGGGCTCCCGGGGAGCTGTTTTTT.

The chain is built from TRBV29-1 and TRBJ2-1; the D gene is possibly TRBD2 (6 bases). There are 14 residues in the CDR3. CDR1 is SQVTM and CDR2 is ANQGSEA in the germline V gene. Trimming took 8 bases from V and 5 from J, leaving 19 bases between them. CDR3 nucleotide sequence: TGCAGCCTCCTGGGAGGACAACTAAACAATGAGCAGTTCTTC. Translation: CSLLGGQLNNEQFF.

The table lists this clone with a count of one. The chain combines TRBV6-1 with TRBJ2-7; unclear D gene. Per the germline V gene, CDR1 is MNHNS and CDR2 is SASEGT. This CDR3 spans 14 amino acids. The V end was cut by 3 bases, the J end by 5 bases, with 14 bases between. As DNA, the CDR3 is TGTGCCAGCAGTGATGTTGGCCTCCCCCACGAGCAGTACTTC. It specifies CASSDVGLPHEQYF.

The chain links TRBV12-5 to TRBJ2-1; tentative D call: TRBD2 (6 bases). V lost 5 bases and J 6 bases, leaving 26 bases between the germline ends. The germline V gene encodes CDR1 LGHNT and CDR2 FRNRAP. The CDR3 spans 18 residues. DNA for the CDR3: TGTGCTAGTGGTACCCGAGGTGAGGTTGGTAGCGGCCTCAATGAGCAGTTCTTC. This encodes CASGTRGEVGSGLNEQFF.

The DNA of the CDR3 is TGTGCCAGCAGTTCTGGGCGGGTTTACGAGCAGTACTTC. Its translation is CASSSGRVYEQYF. The chain is built from TRBV3-1 (or the pseudogene TRBV3-2) and TRBJ2-7, with TRBD2 as a possible D gene (5 bases). The CDR3 is 13 amino acids. Trimming pared 6 bases from V and 4 bases from J, leaving 13 bases between. The V gene's germline CDR1 is LGHDT and CDR2 YNNKEL (reference sequence).

V is TRBV14 and J is TRBJ1-4, with TRBD1 matching 8 bases. The germline CDR1 and CDR2 sequences are SGHDN and FVKESK. With 5 bases clipped from V and 8 bases from J, the junction kept 7 bases outside the gene matches. The CDR3 has 14 residues. Here the CDR3 DNA reads TGTGCCAGCAGCACGGACAGGGTGAACGAAAAACTGTTTTTT. It encodes CASSTDRVNEKLFF.

The V gene is TRBV4-3, the J gene TRBJ2-7; D possibly corresponds to TRBD2 (6 bases). V dropped 0 bases and J dropped 2 bases, with 17 bases sitting between them. Per the germline V gene, CDR1 is LGHNA and CDR2 is YSLEER. CDR3 length: 17 residues. The CDR3 region is CASSQDWGRERAYEQYF. Here the CDR3 DNA reads TGCGCCAGCAGCCAAGATTGGGGTCGGGAGCGAGCCTACGAGCAGTACTTC.

The chain carries TRBV11-2 and TRBJ2-2; TRBD2 matches at 13 bases. Germline loops: CDR1 SGHAT, CDR2 FQNNGV. This CDR3 comprises 15 residues. After removal of 5 bases from V and 7 bases from J, the junction contained 4 bases not matched to a gene. This chain's CDR3 is CASSLTSGGCGELFF. CDR3 DNA: TGTGCCAGCAGCCTGACTAGCGGGGGGTGCGGGGAGCTGTTTTTT. The whole variable domain, remainder taken from reference TRBV11-2 and TRBJ2-2, is EAGVAQSPRYKIIEKRQSVAFWCNPISGHATLYWYQQILGQGPKLLIQFQNNGVVDDSQLPKDRFSAERLKGVDSTLKIQPAKLEDSAVYLCASSLTSGGCGELFFGEGSRLTVL.

The chain carries TRBV3-1 (or the pseudogene TRBV3-2) and TRBJ2-5, with TRBD1 matching 8 bases. CDR1 LGHDT and CDR2 YNNKEL come from the germline V gene (reference sequence). J gave up 5 bases and V 5 bases, and 7 bases lay outside the gene matches. The CDR3 loop spans 14 amino acids. The CDR3 DNA is TGTGCCAGCAGCTACGACAGGGGAACTGAGACCCAGTACTTC. Amino acids: CASSYDRGTETQYF.

CDR3 in amino acids: CASSVEGVNEQYF. In DNA, the CDR3 is TGTGCCAGCAGCGTTGAAGGGGTAAACGAGCAGTACTTC. The gene calls are TRBV9 and TRBJ2-7; D may be TRBD1 (5 bases). The V gene's germline CDR1 is SGDLS and CDR2 YYNGEE. This CDR3 is built from 13 residues. Trimming left V 2 bases short and J 5 bases short, with 11 bases between.

The genes are TRBV19 and TRBJ2-1; a possible D gene is TRBD1 (6 bases). The V end was cut by 5 bases, the J end by 0 bases, with 17 bases between. CDR1 and CDR2 from the germline V gene are LNHDA and SQIVND (reference sequence). The CDR3 runs to 17 residues. The CDR3 sequence: CASSPIKGVGSYNEQFF. DNA of the CDR3: TGTGCCAGTAGTCCCATAAAGGGGGTAGGCTCCTACAATGAGCAGTTCTTC.

The V and J genes are TRBV7-2 and TRBJ2-3, with 14 bases matching TRBD2. The germline gives CDR1 SGHTA, CDR2 FQGNSA. The CDR3 loop spans 17 amino acids. V shed 5 bases and J 5 bases; nucleotides not matched to a gene: 9. The CDR3 nucleotides read TGTGCCAGCAGCCCGCCCCCGGGACTAGCGGGGGAAGATACGCAGTATTTT. Protein sequence: CASSPPPGLAGEDTQYF.

The chain employs TRBV19 and TRBJ2-1; D might be TRBD1 (6 bases). Looked up from germline, CDR1 is LNHDA and CDR2 is SQIVND (reference sequence). With 3 bases removed from V and 6 bases from J, the gap between germline ends came to 15 bases. The CDR3 spans 15 residues. As DNA, the CDR3 is TGTGCCAGTAGTATTCTGGGGCGAGGGGGCAATGAGCAGTTCTTC. It translates to CASSILGRGGNEQFF. Full variable domain (rest looked up from reference TRBV19 and TRBJ2-1): DGGITQSPKYLFRKEGQNVTLSCEQNLNHDAMYWYRQDPGQGLRLIYYSQIVNDFQKGDIAEGYSVSREKKESFPLTVTSAQKNPTAFYLCASSILGRGGNEQFFGPGTRLTVL.

The chain combines TRBV7-9 with TRBJ1-4; no reliable D call. In germline, CDR1 is SEHNR, CDR2 FQNEAQ (reference sequence). V lost 3 bases, J lost 4 bases, and 12 bases lay in between. This CDR3 spans 15 amino acids. The CDR3 region has the DNA TGTGCCAGCAGCTTGGTGGAGTCCATTAATGAAAAACTGTTTTTT. This gives the protein CASSLVESINEKLFF.

This chain uses TRBV5-5 with TRBJ1-5; no clear D gene. V lost 0 bases and J lost 11, with 15 bases in between. This CDR3 is built from 14 residues. From germline, CDR1 is SGHKS and CDR2 YYEKEE (reference sequence). For the CDR3, the DNA is TGTGCCAGCAGCTTGGTTTTGGCTCACCCAGCCCAGCATTTT. It yields the protein CASSLVLAHPAQHF.

The genes are TRBV5-6 and TRBJ2-1; D uncertain. V was cut by 5 bases and J by 9 bases, with 18 bases left in between. This CDR3 comprises 14 residues. Germline CDR1 and CDR2: SGHDT and YYEEEE. CDR3 sequence: CASSLAASQSEQFF. CDR3 nucleotide sequence: TGTGCCAGCAGTCTGGCGGCTAGTCAGAGTGAGCAGTTCTTC.

The rearrangement joins TRBV7-3 to TRBJ2-5; TRBD2 agrees at 10 bases. Germline CDR1 reads SGHTA; CDR2 reads FQGTGA. The CDR3 is 17 residues long. V dropped 2 bases and J dropped 4; count of bases not matched to a gene: 10. CDR3 sequence reads: CASSLFGASGGLETQYF. For the CDR3, the DNA is TGTGCCAGCAGCTTATTCGGGGCTAGCGGGGGTCTAGAGACCCAGTACTTC. The variable domain in full, with the rest retrieved from reference TRBV7-3 and TRBJ2-5, is GAGVSQTPSNKVTEKGKYVELRCDPISGHTALYWYRQSLGQGPEFLIYFQGTGAADDSGLPNDRFFAVRPEGSVSTLKIQRTERGDSAVYLCASSLFGASGGLETQYFGPGTRLLVL.

J is TRBJ2-3 and V is TRBV29-1; a possible D gene is TRBD1 (7 bases). CDR1 and CDR2 (germline): SQVTM, ANQGSEA. The V end lost 6 bases, the J end lost 4 bases, and 23 bases lay between the germline ends. The CDR3 is 16 residues long. CDR3 in DNA: TGCAGCGTCGGAGAAATACAGGGGTGGGGGGCAGATACGCAGTATTTT. The encoded protein is CSVGEIQGWGADTQYF.

The V call is TRBV18, the J call TRBJ2-7; 7 nucleotides align to TRBD1. Unmatched junction bases numbered 2, after V lost 3 bases and J lost 0 bases. The CDR3 has 14 amino acids. Per the germline V gene, CDR1 is KGHSH and CDR2 is LQKENI. The CDR3 spells CASSPGQISYEQYF. CDR3 nucleotides: TGTGCCAGCTCACCGGGACAGATCTCCTACGAGCAGTACTTC.

This chain uses TRBV7-2 with TRBJ2-5; 7 bases line up with TRBD1. Germline CDR1 is SGHTA and CDR2 is FQGNSA. The CDR3 spans 15 residues. Losses at the gene ends were 4 bases for V and 3 bases for J; bases not matched to a gene: 8. CDR3 bases: TGTGCCAGCAGCTCAGTCGGGACAGCGGAAGAGACCCAGTACTTC. This codes for CASSSVGTAEETQYF. Drawing the rest from reference TRBV7-2 and TRBJ2-5, the complete variable domain is GAGVSQSPSNKVTEKGKDVELRCDPISGHTALYWYRQSLGQGLEFLIYFQGNSAPDKSGLPSDRFSAERTGGSVSTLTIQRTQQEDSAVYLCASSSVGTAEETQYFGPGTRLLVL.

The J gene is TRBJ2-2, the V gene TRBV6-5, with D unresolved. CDR1 is MNHEY, CDR2 SVGAGI, per germline. This CDR3 has 14 amino acids. V lost 4 bases and J lost 1, with 7 bases in between. CDR3 coding DNA: TGTGCCAGCAGTTTGACGGGGAACACCGGGGAGCTGTTTTTT. This sequence encodes CASSLTGNTGELFF.

The chain links TRBV3-1 (or the pseudogene TRBV3-2) to TRBJ1-1; D gene uncertain. Per germline, CDR1 LGHDT and CDR2 YNNKEL (reference sequence). The CDR3 has 14 amino acids. Trimming shortened V by 0 bases and J by 5 bases, and 10 bases separated the two germline ends. CDR3 nucleotide sequence: TGTGCCAGCAGCCAAGAAAGGTGGAGGACTGAAGCTTTCTTT. Translating gives CASSQERWRTEAFF.

The V and J genes are TRBV3-1 (or the pseudogene TRBV3-2) and TRBJ1-2; 7 bases align to TRBD1. J lost 4 bases, V lost 3 bases, and 11 bases had no gene match. This CDR3 contains 16 residues. Per germline, CDR1 LGHDT and CDR2 YNNKEL (reference sequence). This CDR3 reads CASSQDVNRGRYGYTF. The CDR3 DNA reads TGTGCCAGCAGCCAGGACGTTAACAGGGGACGCTATGGCTACACCTTC.

The rearrangement uses TRBV29-1 and TRBJ2-3, with 10 bases aligning to TRBD2. The CDR3 runs to 15 residues. Germline trimming cut 0 bases from V and 6 bases from J; bases unmatched to any gene: 6. The V gene's germline CDR1 is SQVTM and CDR2 ANQGSEA. DNA for the CDR3: TGCAGCGTTGAAGACGGTAGCGGGAGGAGGGATACGCAGTATTTT. This gives the protein CSVEDGSGRRDTQYF.

As regards this clone: This sample also contains other DNA sequences that code for the same CDR3. J is TRBJ2-5 and V is TRBV19; 8 bases are shared with TRBD1. The CDR3 length is 16 residues. Germline trimming cut 4 bases from V and 2 bases from J; bases unmatched to any gene: 9. From germline, CDR1 is LNHDA and CDR2 SQIVND (reference sequence). CDR3 DNA sequence: TGTGCCAGTAGTACCCTGGGGACAGGAGGGCAAGAGACCCAGTACTTC. Residues: CASSTLGTGGQETQYF.

This clone was seen only once. This chain connects TRBV3-1 (or the pseudogene TRBV3-2) to TRBJ2-3; D might be TRBD2 (7 bases). CDR3 size: 18 residues. Between the trimmed V and J ends, which lost 3 bases and 0 bases, there was a span of 19 bases. CDR1 LGHDT and CDR2 YNNKEL come from the germline V gene (reference sequence). As DNA, the CDR3 is TGTGCCAGCAGCCAGGACAGAGGGGGGGAACTAAGCACAGATACGCAGTATTTT. Its protein product is CASSQDRGGELSTDTQYF.